The next 30 T cell receptor beta chains were all read from a single sample in a study of blood T cell repertoires in COVID-19. The method was immunoSEQ multiplex PCR; TCRdb's version includes in-frame clones alone and lacks a portion of them. The data contain about 240,000 clones, over 80% of them seen just once; the ten biggest clones take up 2.5% to 3%. The sequenced sample was PBMCs or T cells enriched from blood (not recorded which). These receptors originate from a woman aged 25 to 39 with acute COVID-19.

The chain has TRBV2 and TRBJ1-5, with no clear D. The CDR3 extends over 13 amino acids. Trimming left V 3 bases short and J 0 bases short, with 3 bases between. From germline, CDR1 is SNHLY and CDR2 FYNNEI. CDR3 coding DNA: TGTGCCAGCAGTGACTATAGCAATCAGCCCCAGCATTTT. Translation gives CASSDYSNQPQHF.

J is TRBJ1-4 and V is TRBV4-3, with 8 bases lining up with TRBD1. The CDR3 runs to 16 residues. Germline values: CDR1 LGHNA, CDR2 YSLEER. J lost 7 bases, V lost 1 base, and 8 bases had no gene match. CDR3 residues: CASSQVGTGFTEKLFF. The CDR3 DNA sequence: TGCGCCAGCAGCCAAGTAGGGACAGGATTTACTGAAAAACTGTTTTTT.

This clone was seen more than once but under ten times. The chain couples TRBV7-9 to TRBJ1-1, with 9 bases identical to TRBD1. From germline, CDR1 is SEHNR and CDR2 FQNEAQ (reference sequence). V was pared by 4 bases and J by 8 bases, with 11 bases of the junction left unmatched. The CDR3 has 15 amino acids. In DNA, the CDR3 is TGTGCCAGCAGCTCTCCGGGACAGGGATGGATCGAAGCTTTCTTT. This codes for CASSSPGQGWIEAFF. The full variable domain, rest sourced from reference TRBV7-9 and TRBJ1-1, is DTGVSQNPRHKITKRGQNVTFRCDPISEHNRLYWYRQTLGQGPEFLTYFQNEAQLEKSRLLSDRFSAERPKGSFSTLEIQRTEQGDSAMYLCASSSPGQGWIEAFFGQGTRLTVV.

V is TRBV7-8 and J is TRBJ1-1, with D maybe TRBD1 (6 bases). The germline V gene encodes CDR1 SGHVS and CDR2 FQNEAQ. There are 16 residues in the CDR3. V lost 4 bases and J lost 5, with 20 bases in between. The chain's CDR3 is CASSSRSGGLFTEAFF. The CDR3 coding sequence is TGTGCCAGCAGCTCTAGGTCCGGGGGGCTCTTTACTGAAGCTTTCTTT.

V usage is TRBV7-2 and J usage is TRBJ1-6; tentatively, D is TRBD1 (6 bases). Trimming removed 7 bases at V and 5 bases at J, with 15 bases between. The CDR3 has 15 residues. Germline CDR1 SGHTA, CDR2 FQGNSA. The CDR3 here is CASILERTDNSPLHF. In DNA form, the CDR3 reads TGTGCCAGCATCCTAGAAAGGACAGATAATTCACCCCTCCACTTT.

The chain combines TRBV16 with TRBJ1-1; 7 nucleotides line up with TRBD1. V shed 4 bases, J shed 1 base, and the junction held 0 bases outside the gene matches. The CDR3 spans 13 residues. Per the germline V gene, CDR1 is KGHSY and CDR2 is FQNENV. This CDR3 reads CASSPGGNTEAFF. CDR3 sequence (DNA): TGTGCCAGCAGCCCAGGGGGGAACACTGAAGCTTTCTTT.

The genes are TRBV2 and TRBJ2-1; TRBD2 matches at 7 bases. CDR1 is SNHLY, CDR2 FYNNEI, per germline. J lost 4 bases, V lost 11 bases, and 14 bases had no gene match. This CDR3 is 15 amino acids long. The DNA for the CDR3 is TGTGCCGGCTCCGGACTAGACCTAATGTACAATGAGCAGTTCTTC. Its translation: CAGSGLDLMYNEQFF. Drawing the rest from reference TRBV2 and TRBJ2-1, the complete variable domain is EPEVTQTPSHQVTQMGQEVILRCVPISNHLYFYWYRQILGQKVEFLVSFYNNEISEKSEIFDDQFSVERPDGSNFTLKIRSTKLEDSAMYFCAGSGLDLMYNEQFFGPGTRLTVL.

This chain joins TRBV10-2 and TRBJ2-1; a possible D gene is TRBD1 (5 bases). Germline loops: CDR1 WSHSY, CDR2 SAAADI. Trimming pared 2 bases from V and 5 bases from J, leaving 10 bases between. The CDR3 runs 14 residues. The CDR3 DNA is TGCGCCAGCAGTGAGGTACAGGTTAACAATGAGCAGTTCTTC. Amino acid sequence: CASSEVQVNNEQFF.

The rearrangement uses TRBV4-2 and TRBJ1-4, with TRBD1 matching 8 bases. V was pared by 0 bases and J by 7 bases, with 4 bases of the junction left unmatched. The germline gives CDR1 LGHNA, CDR2 YNFKEQ. This CDR3 contains 15 residues. The CDR3 protein is CASSQDQQGGEKLFF. The CDR3 nucleotides read TGTGCCAGCAGCCAAGATCAACAGGGGGGTGAAAAACTGTTTTTT.

The chain employs TRBV5-3 and TRBJ1-2; D unresolved. TRBV5-3 carries the ORF label, with uncertain function. V gave up 0 bases and J gave up 3 bases, with 15 bases separating them. The CDR3 consists of 16 residues. CDR3 amino acids: CARSLEAVARDYGYTF. In nucleotides, the CDR3 is TGTGCCAGAAGCTTGGAGGCGGTCGCGAGGGACTATGGCTACACCTTC.

V gene TRBV28 combines with J gene TRBJ1-2; a possible D gene is TRBD1 (6 bases). CDR3 length: 14 amino acids. Germline V gene lookup returns CDR1 MDHEN and CDR2 SYDVKM. The ends were cut back, 3 bases at V and 2 bases at J, with 10 bases in the middle. The CDR3 bases are TGTGCCAGCAGTTTGGGGGGGCAGAACTATGGCTACACCTTC. Translating it yields CASSLGGQNYGYTF.

This rearrangement joins TRBV20-1 to TRBJ1-2; D might be TRBD1 (5 bases). V was cut by 3 bases and J by 3 bases, with 14 bases left in between. CDR3 length equals 14 residues. The germline CDR1 and CDR2 sequences are DFQATT and SNEGSKA (reference sequence). CDR3 in amino acids: CSASSHWGDYGYTF. The CDR3, as DNA: TGCAGTGCTAGTAGTCACTGGGGGGACTATGGCTACACCTTC.

Comments on this clone: In the same sample, other DNA sequences code for this CDR3. The V and J genes are TRBV3-1 (or the pseudogene TRBV3-2) and TRBJ1-1; 7 nucleotides align to TRBD1. V was pared by 4 bases and J by 1 base, with 3 bases of the junction left unmatched. This CDR3 has 14 amino acids. CDR1 is LGHDT, CDR2 YNNKEL, per germline (reference sequence). DNA of the CDR3: TGTGCCAGCAGCCCCAGGACAGGGAACACTGAAGCTTTCTTT. This sequence encodes CASSPRTGNTEAFF.

The chain has TRBV5-1 and TRBJ2-1; TRBD2 matches at 8 bases. Germline CDR1 SGHRS, CDR2 YFSETQ. V dropped 3 bases and J dropped 1; count of bases not matched to a gene: 3. There are 15 residues in the CDR3. CDR3 DNA: TGCGCCAGCAGCTCCCCTAGCGGGTCCTACAATGAGCAGTTCTTC. It specifies CASSSPSGSYNEQFF.

This clone was seen a handful of times. The same CDR3 is also encoded by other DNA sequences in this sample. V and J are TRBV6-4 and TRBJ1-1, with D unresolved. From germline, CDR1 is MRHNA and CDR2 SNTAGT. Trimming pared 3 bases from V and 1 base from J, leaving 6 bases between. The CDR3 is made up of 13 amino acids. The CDR3 spells CASSERENTEAFF. The CDR3 DNA follows: TGTGCCAGCAGTGAAAGAGAGAACACTGAAGCTTTCTTT.

With respect to this clone: This sample also contains other DNA sequences that code for the same CDR3. V gene TRBV27 combines with J gene TRBJ1-4, with 8 bases that match TRBD1. CDR3 length equals 14 residues. Germline V lookup: CDR1 MNHEY, CDR2 SMNVEV (reference sequence). Trimming at V came to 6 bases and at J to 7 bases, leaving 7 bases not matched to a gene. This CDR3 is CASSLGQGGEKLFF. As DNA, the CDR3 is TGTGCCAGCAGCCTCGGACAGGGCGGTGAAAAACTGTTTTTT.

The genes are TRBV5-6 and TRBJ2-5; D unclear. The CDR3 sequence is 13 residues long. Germline V gives CDR1 SGHDT, CDR2 YYEEEE. V lost 0 bases to trimming and J lost 2 bases, with 5 bases between them. This chain's CDR3 is CASSLAIQETQYF. The CDR3 bases are TGTGCCAGCAGCTTGGCAATTCAAGAGACCCAGTACTTC. Full variable domain (outside the CDR3, taken from reference TRBV5-6 and TRBJ2-5): DAGVTQSPTHLIKTRGQQVTLRCSPKSGHDTVSWYQQALGQGPQFIFQYYEEEERQRGNFPDRFSGHQFPNYSSELNVNALLLGDSALYLCASSLAIQETQYFGPGTRLLVL.

The chain is built from TRBV11-3 and TRBJ2-1, with TRBD2 matching over 11 bases. The ends lost 6 bases at V and 10 bases at J; junction bases unmatched: 8. This CDR3 is built from 14 residues. Germline V gene data show CDR1 as SGHNT and CDR2 as YENEEA. As DNA, the CDR3 is TGTGCCAGCAGTCCCGGGACTAGCGGCTCCGAGCAGTTCTTC. Encoded protein: CASSPGTSGSEQFF.

The chain couples TRBV19 to TRBJ2-5; TRBD1 matches at 8 bases. Germline V gene sequence: CDR1 LNHDA, CDR2 SQIVND (reference sequence). The trim removed 4 bases at V and 5 bases at J, leaving 15 bases unmatched. There are 17 residues in the CDR3. CDR3 nucleotides: TGTGCCAGTAGTAGAGACAGGGGACCTGTACCTAGGGAGACCCAGTACTTC. Protein: CASSRDRGPVPRETQYF.

The chain employs TRBV28 and TRBJ1-2, with 12 nucleotides matching TRBD1. V lost 2 bases and J lost 8; bases outside the gene matches: 6. Germline V gene sequence: CDR1 MDHEN, CDR2 SYDVKM. This CDR3 has 15 residues. CDR3 region: CASSLEGQGARGYTF. DNA for the CDR3: TGTGCCAGCAGTTTAGAGGGACAGGGGGCGCGGGGCTACACCTTC.

The chain uses TRBV6-6 and TRBJ2-7, with D unresolved. The germline V and J ends were trimmed by 5 bases and 3 bases, with 8 bases remaining between them. In germline, CDR1 is MNHNY, CDR2 SVGAGI (reference sequence). This CDR3 spans 12 amino acids. CDR3 sequence (DNA): TGTGCCAGCAGTCCTATTATCTACGAGCAGTACTTC. It yields the protein CASSPIIYEQYF.

Written as DNA, the CDR3 is TGTGCCAGCAGTTGGACATCTAACTATGGCTACACCTTC. Translation gives CASSWTSNYGYTF. The chain combines TRBV27 with TRBJ1-2, with D possibly TRBD1 on 5 matching bases. Trimming pared 4 bases from V and 0 bases from J, leaving 6 bases between. Germline loops: CDR1 MNHEY, CDR2 SMNVEV (reference sequence). The CDR3 sequence is 13 residues long.

The chain combines TRBV29-1 with TRBJ2-4; unclear D gene. This CDR3 region has 11 residues. Germline values: CDR1 SQVTM, CDR2 ANQGSEA. Trimming removed 2 bases at V and 6 bases at J, with 5 bases between. CDR3 sequence reads: CSVEYRNIQYF. As DNA, the CDR3 is TGCAGCGTTGAATACAGAAACATTCAGTACTTC.

V gene TRBV5-5 combines with J gene TRBJ2-6; D may be TRBD1 (5 bases). Germline V gene sequence: CDR1 SGHKS, CDR2 YYEKEE (reference sequence). V lost 0 bases and J lost 0, with 13 bases in between. The CDR3 extends over 18 amino acids. The CDR3 sequence: CASSLGVGASSGANVLTF. CDR3 nucleotides: TGTGCCAGCAGCTTGGGGGTAGGGGCGAGCTCTGGGGCCAACGTCCTGACTTTC. Full variable domain (remainder filled in from reference TRBV5-5 and TRBJ2-6): DAGVTQSPTHLIKTRGQQVTLRCSPISGHKSVSWYQQVLGQGPQFIFQYYEKEERGRGNFPDRFSARQFPNYSSELNVNALLLGDSALYLCASSLGVGASSGANVLTFGAGSRLTVL.

This clone was seen only once. The gene calls are TRBV6-5 and TRBJ2-1, with D maybe TRBD2 (6 bases). Germline CDR1 reads MNHEY; CDR2 reads SVGAGI. The CDR3 is 15 amino acids. Trimming shortened V by 0 bases and J by 5 bases, and 11 bases separated the two germline ends. CDR3: CASSYSWGEHNEQFF. The CDR3 DNA reads TGTGCCAGCAGTTACTCGTGGGGGGAACACAATGAGCAGTTCTTC.

The rearrangement links TRBV11-2 to TRBJ2-2; 12 bases are a match to TRBD2. V gave up 5 bases and J gave up 4 bases; unmatched junction bases: 5. Germline values: CDR1 SGHAT, CDR2 FQNNGV. The CDR3 runs to 16 residues. The CDR3 loop reads CASSPLAGGLTGELFF. DNA of the CDR3: TGTGCCAGCAGCCCTCTAGCGGGGGGGCTCACCGGGGAGCTGTTTTTT.

The J gene is TRBJ2-1, the V gene TRBV7-8, with TRBD1 matching 10 bases. Germline V gene data show CDR1 as SGHVS and CDR2 as FQNEAQ. CDR3 size: 20 residues. The ends lost 4 bases at V and 0 bases at J; junction bases unmatched: 15. The DNA for the CDR3 is TGTGCCAGCAGCTGGGGTGGGGGACAGGGGTCCCGCAGCTCCTACAATGAGCAGTTCTTC. Translated: CASSWGGGQGSRSSYNEQFF.

V and J are TRBV7-6 and TRBJ1-4; TRBD1 matches at 9 bases. Per the germline V gene, CDR1 is SGHVS and CDR2 is FNYEAQ. V lost 1 base and J lost 1; bases outside the gene matches: 7. The length of the CDR3 is 18 residues. The CDR3 loop is CASSLDETGGETNEKLFF. The CDR3 DNA follows: TGTGCCAGCAGCTTAGATGAGACAGGGGGGGAAACTAATGAAAAACTGTTTTTT.

The rearrangement uses TRBV5-1 and TRBJ2-7; D is ambiguous. The germline V gene has CDR1 SGHRS and CDR2 YFSETQ. The CDR3 length is 17 residues. Trimming removed 1 base at V and 2 bases at J, with 19 bases between. CDR3: CASSLLPGSSTPYEQYF. CDR3 sequence (DNA): TGCGCCAGCAGCTTGCTCCCCGGGTCCTCGACCCCCTACGAGCAGTACTTC.

The chain carries TRBV27 and TRBJ2-3; D perhaps matches TRBD1 (6 bases). V lost 3 bases and J 0 bases, leaving 7 bases between the germline ends. The CDR3 runs 14 residues. From germline, CDR1 is MNHEY and CDR2 SMNVEV (reference sequence). This chain's CDR3 is CASSFRGSTDTQYF. In DNA, the CDR3 is TGTGCCAGCAGTTTTAGGGGGAGCACAGATACGCAGTATTTT.